This entry lists 5 T cell receptor beta chains sequenced from one sample in a study of T cells in Graves' hyperthyroidism and ophthalmopathy. What was amplified from RNA transcripts were TCR beta CDR3 regions. With the HTBI primer set, the TCR CDR3 went through a first round of RT-PCR. TCRdb re-called the multiplex PCR reads with MiXCR, one entry per CDR3 protein. This table has fewer than 800,000 distinct CDR3 sequences, 16% appearing once. Sequenced: blood. These receptors came from a young man with Graves' hyperthyroidism.

This clonotype came up many times. The chain employs TRBV12-3 or TRBV12-4 and TRBJ1-1, with D maybe TRBD1 (6 bases). The CDR3 has 17 residues. Trimming removed 7 bases at V and 1 base at J, with 22 bases between. DNA for the CDR3: TGTGCCAGCATTCCGCGGGAGAAAGGGGGTAGGAACACTGAAGCTTTCTTT. Its translation: CASIPREKGGRNTEAFF.

This clonotype appeared many times. The chain combines TRBV20-1 with TRBJ2-3; D possibly corresponds to TRBD2 (6 bases). V lost 2 bases, J lost 2 bases, and 11 bases lay in between. Looked up from germline, CDR1 is DFQATT and CDR2 is SNEGSKA (reference sequence). The CDR3 sequence is 14 residues long. The CDR3 loop reads CSARRLDNTDTQYF. CDR3 coding DNA: TGCAGTGCTAGAAGACTAGACAACACAGATACGCAGTATTTT.

The table lists this clonotype with many counts. This rearrangement joins TRBV6-1 to TRBJ1-1; D call uncertain. Trimming removed 4 bases from V and 0 bases from J, with 9 bases in between. The CDR3 sequence is 14 residues long. Germline CDR1 and CDR2: MNHNS and SASEGT. Written as DNA, the CDR3 is TGTGCCAGCAGTGTCATCAGCTTGAACACTGAAGCTTTCTTT. This codes for CASSVISLNTEAFF.

The rearrangement uses TRBV29-1 and TRBJ2-3, with TRBD1 as a possible D gene (6 bases). The CDR3 length is 13 residues. V lost 5 bases and J 2 bases, leaving 11 bases between the germline ends. Per the germline V gene, CDR1 is SQVTM and CDR2 is ANQGSEA. In nucleotides, the CDR3 is TGCAGCGTTCGGAAGGGGGTCACAGATACGCAGTATTTT. This translates into CSVRKGVTDTQYF.

The chain has TRBV25-1 and TRBJ2-3, with D uncertain. From germline, CDR1 is MGHDK and CDR2 SYGVNS. CDR3 length equals 14 residues. V lost 5 bases and J 9 bases, leaving 18 bases between the germline ends. The CDR3 DNA sequence: TGTGCCAGCAGTCCCACCTCGATTCCACCCACGCAGTATTTT. Amino acid sequence: CASSPTSIPPTQYF.